This T cell receptor (beta chain) is drawn from a study of cytomegalovirus exposure and HLA in healthy donors. Study-level points and caveats: Specificity for CMV antigens was confirmed in vitro for a few of the CMV-associated chains. Both high specificity and high sensitivity reportedly marked the classifier's diagnosis of cytomegalovirus status. Most sequenced TCRs were rare (though some public TCRs occurred in many donors).

J was trimmed by 4 bases and V by 6 bases; bases with no gene match: 6. The CDR3 is made up of 13 amino acids. In germline, CDR1 is SQVTM, CDR2 ANQGSEA. Repertoires were generated with immunoSEQ multiplex PCR, while TCRdb's copy carries only in-frame clones and drops some. The sample has more than 90,000 clones; about nine tenths are singletons. The count of this clone is one. Its antigen is not identified. The chain carries TRBV29-1 and TRBJ1-2; 9 bases are a match to TRBD1. This TCR was recovered from a man aged 18 to 30 in good health and CMV-seropositive. The specimen sequenced was PBMCs. CDR3 DNA sequence: TGCAGCGTACTGACAGGGGGTCTCTATGGCTACACCTTC. This gives the protein CSVLTGGLYGYTF. Full variable domain (outside the CDR3, taken from reference TRBV29-1 and TRBJ1-2): SAVISQKPSRDICQRGTSLTIQCQVDSQVTMMFWYRQQPGQSLTLIATANQGSEATYESGFVIDKFPISRPNLTFSTLTVSNMSPEDSSIYLCSVLTGGLYGYTFGSGTRLTVV.